The T cell receptor beta chain described here comes from a study of OX40 agonist ivuxolimab in advanced cancers. Study-level background: Head and neck, renal cell, melanoma or hepatocellular carcinoma were the cancers that dose-escalation patients had. Study-level findings and limits: Expanded clones tended on average to be more numerous among CD8+ T cells than CD4+.

The CDR3 has 14 residues. Germline CDR1 reads SEHNR; CDR2 reads FQNEAQ (reference sequence). The V end lost 5 bases, the J end lost 5 bases, and 16 bases lay between the germline ends. Concerning this clone itself: As yet, its antigen is unknown.

Assay: immunoSEQ multiplex PCR; the TCRdb copy retains only in-frame clones and omits some. The data hold fewer than 85,000 clones, with about nine tenths observed a single time. Sequenced here: CD4+ or CD8+ T cells sorted from blood, sampled in a trial of the OX40 agonist ivuxolimab. The sequence came from an adult with an advanced solid tumor such as melanoma, head and neck, liver or kidney cancer. The rearrangement uses TRBV7-9 and TRBJ2-7, with TRBD2 as a possible D gene (5 bases). CDR3 residues: CASSLGSMGNEQYF. The CDR3 nucleotides read TGTGCCAGCAGCCTTGGGAGCATGGGGAACGAGCAGTACTTC.